A selection of T cell receptor beta chains follows, all from one sample in a study of regulatory T cells in long-lasting Graves disease. TCRdb recomputed calls from the multiplex PCR reads with MiXCR, one row per CDR3 protein. The sample lists about 620,000 distinct CDR3 sequences; 16% were seen once. The sample also formed part of further work on T cells in Graves' hyperthyroidism and ophthalmopathy.

Sequencing was performed on peripheral blood mononuclear cells (PBMCs), taken at new diagnosis, from a patient treated with antithyroid drugs. The source is a woman in her thirties with Graves disease. Both conserved end residues are part of each CDR3. Fields, in order: CDR3 protein, CDR3 DNA, clone size, J gene, D gene, V gene. D genes are given only for firm matches. Clone size is given for some rows only: seen once, a few or many times, or a class if the clone is expanded.

CDR3: CSASFSSSYNEQFF
DNA: TGCAGTGCTAGTTTCTCTAGCTCCTACAATGAGCAGTTCTTC
size: many
J: TRBJ2-1
D: NA
V: TRBV20-1

CDR3: CASKGPPQQYRTGELFF
DNA: TGTGCCAGCAAGGGACCACCACAACAATACCGTACCGGGGAGCTGTTTTTT
size: many
J: TRBJ2-2
D: NA
V: TRBV28

CDR3: CASSLWREEADTQYF
DNA: TGTGCCAGCAGCTTATGGCGGGAGGAGGCAGATACGCAGTATTTT
size: many
J: TRBJ2-3
D: TRBD2
V: TRBV7-2

CDR3: CASSERGAGLLTRYGYTF
DNA: TGTGCCAGCAGTGAACGGGGGGCCGGCTTATTAACCCGCTATGGCTACACCTTC
size: NA
J: TRBJ1-2
D: NA
V: TRBV6-1

CDR3: CATRGDSSYEQYF
DNA: TGTGCCACCCGGGGGGACAGCTCCTACGAGCAGTACTTC
size: many
J: TRBJ2-7
D: NA
V: TRBV28

CDR3: CASSSRLSPTDTQYF
DNA: TGTGCCAGCAGTTCCCGCTTGAGCCCGACAGATACGCAGTATTTT
size: many
J: TRBJ2-3
D: NA
V: TRBV28

CDR3: CASSRDASPADTQYF
DNA: TGTGCCAGCAGCCGCGACGCTAGTCCCGCAGATACGCAGTATTTT
size: many
J: TRBJ2-3
D: NA
V: TRBV2

CDR3: CASSSPAQSENF
DNA: TGTGCCAGCAGTTCCCCTGCCCAGTCGGAGAACTTC
size: few
J: TRBJ2-5
D: NA
V: TRBV28

CDR3: CATRGIGGLGIGELFF
DNA: TGTGCCACCAGGGGGATCGGAGGACTTGGGATCGGGGAGCTGTTTTTT
size: few
J: TRBJ2-2
D: NA
V: TRBV15

CDR3: CASSHNADTGELFF
DNA: TGTGCCAGCAGCCATAATGCGGACACCGGGGAGCTGTTTTTT
size: many
J: TRBJ2-2
D: NA
V: TRBV3-1

CDR3: CATSDPGLAPNEQFF
DNA: TGTGCCACCAGTGACCCGGGACTAGCCCCCAATGAGCAGTTCTTC
size: NA
J: TRBJ2-1
D: TRBD2
V: TRBV24-1

CDR3: CASRPLTGELLF
DNA: TGTGCCAGCCGACCTTTAACCGGGGAGCTGCTTTTT
size: NA
J: TRBJ2-2
D: NA
V: TRBV2

CDR3: CASTLKALSSYEQYF
DNA: TGTGCCAGCACCCTGAAGGCGCTAAGCTCCTACGAGCAGTACTTC
size: NA
J: TRBJ2-7
D: NA
V: TRBV2

CDR3: CSVEPGGRDGYTF
DNA: TGCAGCGTTGAACCGGGTGGCCGGGATGGCTACACCTTC
size: many
J: TRBJ1-2
D: NA
V: TRBV29-1

CDR3: CASSITGTAANEQYF
DNA: TGTGCCAGCAGTATTACCGGGACAGCGGCCAACGAGCAGTACTTC
size: many
J: TRBJ2-7
D: TRBD1
V: TRBV12-3/TRBV12-4

CDR3: CASSPIYGYTF
DNA: TGTGCCAGCAGCCCTATCTATGGCTACACCTTC
size: many
J: TRBJ1-2
D: NA
V: TRBV2

CDR3: CASSPYWDRATDTQYF
DNA: TGTGCCAGCAGCCCGTATTGGGACAGGGCAACAGATACGCAGTATTTT
size: many
J: TRBJ2-3
D: TRBD1
V: TRBV11-2

CDR3: CATFSAVAGLGEQFF
DNA: TGTGCCACCTTTTCTGCGGTAGCGGGATTGGGTGAGCAGTTCTTC
size: few
J: TRBJ2-1
D: TRBD2
V: TRBV7-9

CDR3: CASSNGQGQFF
DNA: TGTGCCAGCAGTAACGGACAGGGGCAGTTCTTC
size: few
J: TRBJ2-1
D: TRBD1
V: TRBV6-1

CDR3: CASRPRAAGNEKLFF
DNA: TGTGCCAGCAGACCCAGGGCGGCAGGAAATGAAAAACTGTTTTTT
size: few
J: TRBJ1-4
D: NA
V: TRBV6-1

CDR3: CASSLVLPSDYEQYF
DNA: TGTGCCAGCAGCTTAGTATTGCCCTCCGACTACGAGCAGTACTTC
size: many
J: TRBJ2-7
D: NA
V: TRBV11-2

CDR3: CASSIFVQGLADNNEQFF
DNA: TGTGCCAGTAGTATTTTTGTTCAGGGACTAGCGGATAACAATGAGCAGTTCTTC
size: NA
J: TRBJ2-1
D: TRBD2
V: TRBV19

CDR3: CASSLTDADTQYF
DNA: TGTGCCAGCAGCCTCACGGACGCAGATACGCAGTATTTT
size: few
J: TRBJ2-3
D: NA
V: TRBV6-1

CDR3: CSARVGGRQNTEAFF
DNA: TGCAGTGCTAGGGTTGGGGGCCGACAGAACACTGAAGCTTTCTTT
size: NA
J: TRBJ1-1
D: NA
V: TRBV20-1

CDR3: CASSQVGNEQSF
DNA: TGCGCCAGCAGCCAAGTTGGGAATGAGCAGTCCTTC
size: NA
J: TRBJ2-1
D: NA
V: TRBV4-1

CDR3: CATSDPSWDPYEQYF
DNA: TGTGCCACCAGTGATCCCTCGTGGGACCCTTACGAGCAGTACTTC
size: NA
J: TRBJ2-7
D: NA
V: TRBV24-1

CDR3: CASSVDSGVDYGYTF
DNA: TGTGCCAGCAGCGTAGATTCAGGGGTCGACTATGGCTACACCTTC
size: many
J: TRBJ1-2
D: NA
V: TRBV9